The rows below give T cell receptor beta chains drawn from one sample of a study of human thymus T cells. Clones were read by immunoSEQ multiplex PCR, and TCRdb kept only the in-frame ones, dropping some. The sample yields tens of thousands of clones, 94% seen once. The specimen sequenced was blood. All receptors derive from a boy younger than two with a congenital heart defect but otherwise immunologically healthy. The conserved cysteine and the conserved F or W are not part of the CDR3 here. Size tells how often a clone was seen (once, few, many) or the class of an expanded clone, and some rows leave it out.

cdr3_aa cdr3_length v_call clone_size
ASSFLSGGVYEQY 13 TRBV27 NA
SGAENYGYT 9 TRBV29-1 NA
ASTKIGQPQH 10 TRBV7-2 once
ASRKEANLAKNIQY 14 TRBV5-8 NA
ASSLSRIGTGAKKTYEQY 18 TRBV27 NA
ASSSGGGDIQY 11 TRBV25-1 NA
ASNPGGLTGQETQY 14 TRBV28 once
ASNLLTGTGTYEQY 14 TRBV7-9 NA
ASSFRETQY 9 TRBV7-9 once
ASSSGLAGAQETQY 14 TRBV5-1 NA
ASSQDPAKNIQY 12 TRBV5-1 NA
ASSPRVSKETQY 12 TRBV7-2 NA
ASSRGLTHEQY 11 TRBV5-6 NA
ASTRLTVNTEAF 12 TRBV7-2 NA
ASSLAGAGTDTQY 13 TRBV11-3 NA
ASRTANTGELF 11 TRBV28 NA
ASSPEGLGMGQF 12 TRBV18 NA
ASSEGVEQY 9 TRBV6-1 NA
AISRTSGGSYEQY 13 TRBV10-3 NA
ASSETASGGPGQF 13 TRBV10-2 NA
ASSYGGWNQPQH 12 TRBV5-6 few
ASSHGYNDEQF 11 TRBV4-2 few
ASSYGGGTEAF 11 TRBV6-5 NA
ASSQDRGYEQY 11 TRBV4-1 NA
ASSQGQGGNEQF 12 TRBV5-1 NA
ASSDTGTLQETQY 13 TRBV6-4 NA
ASSLRLAGDNEQF 13 TRBV7-6 NA
ASGVTGPYEQY 11 TRBV28 NA
ASSTRPVDTDTQY 13 TRBV7-2 NA
ASSLGLAGDHTDTQY 15 TRBV5-1 NA
ASSPPTGRDGYT 12 TRBV28 NA
ASSPGRSSYEQY 12 TRBV27 NA
AISAGTPTYEQY 12 TRBV10-3 NA
ASSLRTALGTEAF 13 TRBV6-1 NA
ASSPTGYTETQY 12 TRBV5-1 NA
ASSQGLTGDGANVLT 15 TRBV4-3 NA
ASSLYSESYEQY 12 TRBV5-6 NA
ASSLQGLSFYGYT 13 TRBV6-6 NA
ASEGQANTEAF 11 TRBV6-6 NA
ASSLVPRGNTEAF 13 TRBV7-6 NA
ASSQGTSGGFTDTQY 15 TRBV4-3 NA
ASSLAVQETQY 11 TRBV7-2 once
ASSVDPINQPQH 12 TRBV9 once
ASLQDSGNTIY 11 TRBV19 NA
ASSVGQGAEKLF 12 TRBV9 NA
ASSRDRGQETQY 12 TRBV5-1 NA
ASSQDRLTEGTNEKLF 16 TRBV14 NA
ASSLLGLGADTQY 13 TRBV27 NA
ASSQTQETQY 10 TRBV4-2 NA
ASSHHNQVEAF 11 TRBV5-4 NA
ASSLGEFSYEQY 12 TRBV7-6 once
ASSLGYNEQF 10 TRBV7-6 NA
ASSLVSKAYRTDTQY 15 TRBV7-2 NA
ASSRTHSYEQY 11 TRBV7-8 NA
ASTRTPSSYEQY 12 TRBV5-1 NA
ASSLLGGLYQETQY 14 TRBV14 NA